A selection of T cell receptor beta chains follows, all from one sample in a study of cytomegalovirus exposure and HLA in healthy donors. Profiled with immunoSEQ multiplex PCR; TCRdb holds only in-frame clones, not every one. Here the sample spans about 160,000 clones, roughly 66% being singletons. The sequenced sample consisted of PBMCs. The receptors were sampled from a woman younger than 35 in good health and CMV-seronegative. CDR3s include the opening cysteine and the closing phenylalanine or tryptophan. D genes are given only for firm matches. Clone sizes are given selectively: once, few, many, or a class where the clone is expanded.

D gene	V gene	J gene	CDR3 length	clone size	CDR3 DNA	CDR3 protein
TRBD2	TRBV19	TRBJ2-3	16	.	TGTGCCAGTAGTAAGTTAGCGGGGGGCATCACAGATACGCAGTATTTT	CASSKLAGGITDTQYF
.	TRBV19	TRBJ1-2	14	few	TGTGCCAGTAGTACCCTTGGGGGCGGTGGTGGCTACACCTTC	CASSTLGGGGGYTF
.	TRBV27	TRBJ2-7	13	few	TGTGCCAGCAATCAAATTGGAGGGAACGAGCAGTACTTC	CASNQIGGNEQYF
.	TRBV7-2	TRBJ2-5	16	.	TGTGCCAGCAGCTCATATAACTACGCGGCGGGGGAGACCCAGTACTTC	CASSSYNYAAGETQYF
TRBD1	TRBV19	TRBJ2-3	16	.	TGTGCCAGTAGTCCGGACAGGGGCGCCGGCACAGATACGCAGTATTTT	CASSPDRGAGTDTQYF
TRBD2	TRBV7-3	TRBJ2-1	15	.	TGTGCCAGCAGCTTATCTAGCGGCACCTACAATGAGCAGTTCTTC	CASSLSSGTYNEQFF
.	TRBV7-2	TRBJ2-5	14	.	TGTGCCAGCAGCGCCAATCGGTACCAAGAGACCCAGTACTTC	CASSANRYQETQYF
TRBD1	TRBV19	TRBJ2-2	15	.	TGTGCCAGTAGTCCATTGACAGGGTACACCGGGGAGCTGTTTTTT	CASSPLTGYTGELFF
.	TRBV2	TRBJ2-6	14	.	TGTGCCAGCAGTGGAGAGTCTGGGGCCAACGTCCTGACTTTC	CASSGESGANVLTF
TRBD1	TRBV28	TRBJ2-7	16	.	TGTGCCAGCAGTTTGGGGCCCGGGACAGCGACCTACGAGCAGTACTTC	CASSLGPGTATYEQYF
.	TRBV28	TRBJ1-6	16	few	TGTGCCGCTCGACGCCTCAAGGCGGTTTATAATTCACCCCTCCACTTT	CAARRLKAVYNSPLHF